This entry features one TCR beta chain sequence. Its antigen is undetermined. The data were obtained in a study of cytomegalovirus exposure and HLA in healthy donors. Study outcomes and limitations: Per a prior analysis, the majority of TCR beta V segments were productive roughly 87% or roughly 30% of the time. Later, TCR association rates were found to vary by HLA locus, highest for DRB1 and lowest for HLA-C. Associated with cytomegalovirus, according to the listing, were 164 TCR beta chains. Sequences of the TCR beta chain were said to predict the HLA-A and HLA-B alleles of most subjects accurately.

60 Vbeta and 13 Jbeta primers were used in PCR. Some clones are missing from TCRdb's copy, which holds only in-frame ones; the method was immunoSEQ multiplex PCR. The sample consists of 95,000 to 150,000 clones, 70% to 85% of them appearing once. Germline V gene sequence: CDR1 GTSNPN, CDR2 SVGIG (reference sequence). CDR3 length equals 13 residues. V shed 8 bases, J shed 9 bases, and the junction held 7 bases outside the gene matches. This chain joins TRBV30 and TRBJ2-1, with TRBD2 matching 13 bases. The sequence derives from a woman between 45 and 60 years old in good health and CMV-seronegative. Specimen: PBMCs. The CDR3 DNA reads as TGTGCCGGGACTAGCGGGGAAGGGCGTGAGCAGTTCTTC. Encoded protein: CAGTSGEGREQFF.